This T cell receptor beta chain was captured by sequencing in a study of T cell repertoires in cytomegalovirus infection. Overall study: The public TCR beta signatures pointed to both CMV infection and matching HLA type. Overall study findings and caveats: Across the ex vivo response, the dominant clonotypes were HLA-C-restricted CMV-specific TCR beta clonotypes. Cumulated frequencies of public TCR beta families served to identify carriers of CMV plus the relevant HLA.

CDR1 is MDHEN and CDR2 is SYDVKM in the germline V gene. The CDR3 totals 12 residues. V shed 5 bases and J shed 5 bases, with 9 bases lying between them. This clonotype appeared once. Its antigen is undetermined. TCRdb passed the reads through MiXCR, listing each CDR3 protein once. The sample has hundreds of thousands of distinct CDR3 sequences; approximately 29% are singletons. The specimen comprised cultured CD8+ T cells from PBMCs, sampled from culture after CMV antigen stimulation. The rearrangement links TRBV28 to TRBJ1-2; D unresolved. The receptor comes from a human donor in good health (CMV status not recorded). Some clones in this sample may be carry-over from other donors' samples. CDR3 nucleotide sequence: TGTGCCAGCAGTCCTAGCTTATATGGCTACACCTTC. It codes for CASSPSLYGYTF.